The clone carrying this T cell receptor (beta chain) was picked up many times. The data belong to a study of Graves' ophthalmopathy and Graves' hyperthyroidism. Overall study context: Peripheral blood was gathered at first diagnosis, ahead of any treatment whatsoever.

The study amplified TCR beta CDR3 regions using RNA transcripts. First-round RT-PCR with HTBI primers preceded a second-round multiplex PCR. MiXCR was run by TCRdb on the multiplex PCR reads, yielding one entry per CDR3 protein. Of some 400,000 distinct CDR3 sequences in the sample, about 16% were seen once. The V gene's germline CDR1 is ENHRY and CDR2 SYGVKD. V lost 6 bases and J 7 bases, leaving 13 bases between the germline ends. This CDR3 comprises 13 residues. This clonotype was sampled from a woman younger than 35 with Graves' ophthalmopathy. The chain recombines TRBV10-3 with TRBJ1-5; possibly TRBD1 for D (6 bases). Sequenced: peripheral blood. The CDR3 protein is CAIRQGFGQPQHF. The DNA of the CDR3 is TGTGCCATCAGACAGGGTTTTGGACAGCCCCAGCATTTT.